The 27 T cell receptor beta chains below come from one sample, sequenced in a study of blood T cells in healthy people across ages. Sample-barcoded 5' priming and a J-beta primer mix drove a second PCR of roughly 7 to 11 cycles. MiXCR was run by TCRdb on the 5' RACE reads, yielding one entry per CDR3 protein. The sample has 1.8 million or so distinct CDR3 sequences; about two fifths are singletons. The source material was blood. Receptors originate from a human donor in good health.

This clonotype has a handful of counts. A read error may produce the germline difference seen at one junction end. The rearrangement uses TRBV7-6 and TRBJ2-4, with 8 nucleotides matching TRBD1. Germline V CDR1 and CDR2: SGHVS, FNYEAQ. The CDR3 covers 16 residues. CDR3 in DNA: TGTGCCGGCAGCCTGGGGACAGCGGACAGGGAAAACATTCAGTACTTC. It specifies CAGSLGTADRENIQYF.

This clonotype was seen a few times. The chain links TRBV9 to TRBJ1-1, with D possibly being TRBD1 (5 bases). Trimming shortened V by 4 bases and J by 7 bases, and 14 bases separated the two germline ends. This CDR3 has 13 residues. Germline V gene lookup returns CDR1 SGDLS and CDR2 YYNGEE. This CDR3 is CASSSPMGGEAFF. CDR3 in DNA: TGTGCCAGCAGCTCCCCCATGGGGGGTGAAGCTTTCTTT.

Only a few counts were recorded for this clonotype. This chain connects TRBV6-5 to TRBJ2-7; TRBD1 matches 7 bases. Trimming removed 4 bases from V and 0 bases from J; junction bases left unmatched: 6. This CDR3 is built from 15 residues. In germline, CDR1 is MNHEY, CDR2 SVGAGI. The CDR3 region is CASSFDRDSSYEQYF. DNA of the CDR3: TGTGCCAGCAGTTTCGACAGGGATAGCTCCTACGAGCAGTACTTC.

J is TRBJ2-7 and V is TRBV4-3; D tentatively fits TRBD1 or TRBD2 (5 bases each). V was trimmed by 4 bases and J by 12 bases, leaving 25 bases between them. The germline gives CDR1 LGHNA, CDR2 YSLEER. The CDR3 extends over 15 amino acids. In nucleotides, the CDR3 is TGCGCCAGCAGCCCTACGGGGCGAGTGGGCGACACCCGGTACTTC. This sequence encodes CASSPTGRVGDTRYF.

The chain employs TRBV20-1 and TRBJ2-1, with D unresolved. The germline CDR1 and CDR2 sequences are DFQATT and SNEGSKA (reference sequence). The CDR3 sequence is 13 residues long. The germline V and J ends were trimmed by 2 bases and 10 bases, with 15 bases remaining between them. DNA for the CDR3: TGCAGTGCTAGAACCCCCCAGGTTCGGGAGCAGTTCTTC. The encoded protein is CSARTPQVREQFF.

This rearrangement joins TRBV4-3 to TRBJ2-1; maybe TRBD2 (6 bases). Germline V gene sequence: CDR1 LGHNA, CDR2 YSLEER. Trimming removed 2 bases from V and 8 bases from J, with 19 bases in between. This CDR3 has 16 residues. DNA of the CDR3: TGCGCCAGCAGCCAAACCCCGGAGGGGTTCCATCATGAGCAGTTCTTC. Amino acids: CASSQTPEGFHHEQFF.

V is TRBV4-2 and J is TRBJ1-4; D is possibly TRBD1 (6 bases). Trimming cost V 2 bases and J 8 bases, with 18 bases left between them. The CDR3 loop spans 16 amino acids. The V gene's germline CDR1 is LGHNA and CDR2 YNFKEQ. The CDR3 reads CASSQPIQGLKEKLFF. The CDR3 region has the DNA TGTGCCAGCAGCCAACCTATACAGGGTTTAAAGGAAAAACTGTTTTTT.

Only one count was recorded for this clonotype. The genes are TRBV14 and TRBJ1-1; D remains unclear. Per the germline V gene, CDR1 is SGHDN and CDR2 is FVKESK. Trimming pared 4 bases from V and 0 bases from J, leaving 12 bases between. The CDR3 consists of 15 residues. This chain's CDR3 is CASSPWVPMNTEAFF. CDR3 nucleotide sequence: TGTGCCAGCAGCCCGTGGGTCCCAATGAACACTGAAGCTTTCTTT.

This chain links TRBV27 with TRBJ1-1; D may be TRBD1 (6 bases). This CDR3 is built from 14 residues. V was cut by 1 base and J by 6 bases, with 12 bases left in between. Germline assignment: CDR1 MNHEY and CDR2 SMNVEV (reference sequence). The CDR3 loop is CASSLFAGDAEAFF. The CDR3 DNA is TGTGCCAGCAGTTTATTTGCAGGGGATGCTGAAGCTTTCTTT.

This clonotype has just a few counts. The CDR3, as DNA: TGCAGCGTTGAAACGGGAGGGAAACAAGAGACCCAGTACTTC. This sequence encodes CSVETGGKQETQYF. The J gene is TRBJ2-5, the V gene TRBV29-1, with TRBD2 matching over 8 bases. This CDR3 contains 14 residues. Germline trimming cut 2 bases from V and 2 bases from J; bases unmatched to any gene: 4. Germline CDR1 SQVTM, CDR2 ANQGSEA.

The chain recombines TRBV10-2 with TRBJ1-1; D remains ambiguous. Germline CDR1 WSHSY, CDR2 SAAADI. CDR3 length: 15 residues. V gave up 0 bases and J gave up 1 base, with 9 bases separating them. The CDR3 nucleotides are TGCGCCAGCAGTGAGTCGAGATGGGGGAACACTGAAGCTTTCTTT. It is translated as CASSESRWGNTEAFF.

The chain employs TRBV20-1 and TRBJ2-4; D is unclear. The assigned J gene may be wrong: the sequence end matches TRBJ2-7 better. Germline-derived CDR1 and CDR2 are DFQATT and SNEGSKA (reference sequence). The CDR3 length is 11 residues. The CDR3 reads CSAPTWGEQYF. CDR3 DNA sequence: TGCAGTGCTCCAACTTGGGGCGAGCAGTACTTC.

This clonotype was observed a handful of times. The gene calls are TRBV12-3 or TRBV12-4 and TRBJ2-4, with 9 positions matching TRBD1. TRBJ2-7 explains the end of the DNA better; the J call may be wrong. CDR3 length: 16 amino acids. This CDR3 reads CASSLRQGGPLDEQYF. DNA of the CDR3: TGTGCCAGCAGTTTAAGACAGGGGGGACCATTGGACGAGCAGTACTTC.

The rearrangement joins TRBV28 to TRBJ2-5; TRBD2 matches 7 bases. The J call may be incorrect, as the DNA end agrees better with TRBJ2-7. CDR1 and CDR2 from the germline V gene are MDHEN and SYDVKM. CDR3 length: 15 residues. The CDR3 region is CASSSRGTGVYEQYF. For the CDR3, the DNA is TGTGCCAGCAGTTCGCGGGGGACGGGGGTTTACGAGCAGTACTTC.

The chain combines TRBV15 with TRBJ1-1; TRBD1 is a possible D gene (6 bases). Trimming stripped 0 bases from V and 5 bases from J, with 13 bases between. Per germline, CDR1 LNHNV and CDR2 YYDKDF (reference sequence). The CDR3 consists of 15 residues. CDR3 sequence reads: CATSRDKGGATEAFF. CDR3 nucleotide sequence: TGTGCCACCAGCAGAGACAAAGGGGGAGCAACTGAAGCTTTCTTT.

A remark on this clonotype: At one boundary the junction diverges from the germline segment, which might be a read error. This chain links TRBV20-1 with TRBJ2-7; D not certain. From germline, CDR1 is DFQATT and CDR2 SNEGSKA (reference sequence). This CDR3 spans 12 amino acids. CDR3 DNA: TGCAGTGCTAGGGACGTATCCAGCGAGCGGTACTTC. Residues: CSARDVSSERYF.

This clonotype was recorded only once. The junction does not match germline at one end; this may be a read error. The chain combines TRBV7-6 with TRBJ1-1; D is undetermined. Germline CDR1 is SGHVS and CDR2 is FNYEAQ. The CDR3 runs 14 residues. CDR3 residues: CANSSFQANTEAFF. CDR3 coding DNA: TGTGCCAACAGCTCTTTTCAAGCGAACACTGAAGCTTTCTTT.

The chain links TRBV5-1 to TRBJ2-3, with 8 nucleotides matching TRBD1. Losses at the gene ends were 4 bases for V and 3 bases for J; bases not matched to a gene: 16. The CDR3 is 18 residues long. Germline assignment: CDR1 SGHRS and CDR2 YFSETQ. CDR3 loop: CASSQDRGVGILTDTQYF. The CDR3 DNA follows: TGCGCCAGCAGCCAAGACAGGGGAGTAGGGATTTTGACAGATACGCAGTATTTT.

The rearrangement links TRBV7-3 to TRBJ1-2; no firm D call. The CDR3 is made up of 14 amino acids. Trimming stripped 5 bases from V and 8 bases from J, with 18 bases between. Per the germline V gene, CDR1 is SGHTA and CDR2 is FQGTGA. CDR3 coding DNA: TGTGCCAGCAGCCCGTCGAGAGAAACCACAGGCTACACCTTC. This codes for CASSPSRETTGYTF.

The CDR3, as DNA: TGCGCCAGCAGCTTGGTGGCAGGTGGCAGGAATACGCAGTATTTT. This encodes CASSLVAGGRNTQYF. The chain recombines TRBV5-1 with TRBJ2-3; the D is unclear. With 0 bases removed from V and 7 bases from J, the gap between germline ends came to 15 bases. The germline gives CDR1 SGHRS, CDR2 YFSETQ. The CDR3 loop spans 15 amino acids.

This chain connects TRBV7-2 to TRBJ2-7; D is unresolved. V shed 8 bases and J shed 3 bases, with 14 bases lying between them. The CDR3 sequence is 13 residues long. The V gene's germline CDR1 is SGHTA and CDR2 FQGNSA. CDR3 coding DNA: TGTGCCAGCGCCCAGGTTGGCAGCTACGAGCAGTACTTC. Translation gives CASAQVGSYEQYF. The full variable domain, its missing parts supplied by reference TRBV7-2 and TRBJ2-7, is GAGVSQSPSNKVTEKGKDVELRCDPISGHTALYWYRQSLGQGLEFLIYFQGNSAPDKSGLPSDRFSAERTGGSVSTLTIQRTQQEDSAVYLCASAQVGSYEQYFGPGTRLTVT.

The table lists this clonotype with many counts. The J gene is TRBJ2-1, the V gene TRBV5-1; D unresolved. CDR1 SGHRS and CDR2 YFSETQ come from the germline V gene. This CDR3 spans 13 amino acids. The V end lost 3 bases, the J end lost 4 bases, and 8 bases lay between the germline ends. CDR3 amino acids: CASSSRPYNEQFF. The CDR3 bases are TGCGCCAGCAGCTCTCGGCCGTACAATGAGCAGTTCTTC.

As regards this clonotype: Its ends do not fully match the called genes, so a read error is possible. The chain couples TRBV9 to TRBJ2-3; D remains ambiguous. Looked up from germline, CDR1 is SGDLS and CDR2 is YYNGEE. CDR3 length: 14 residues. CDR3 protein: CASSVEGSERTRYF. The CDR3 DNA reads TGTGCCAGCAGCGTAGAAGGGTCGGAGAGGACGCGGTATTTT.

The chain employs TRBV4-1 and TRBJ2-7, with D perhaps matching TRBD1 (5 bases). Germline V gene data show CDR1 as MGHRA and CDR2 as YSYEKL. CDR3 length equals 14 residues. V dropped 4 bases and J dropped 2 bases, with 12 bases sitting between them. CDR3 DNA sequence: TGCGCCAGCAGCCCCCAGACAGAGGCCTACGAGCAGTACTTC. Translating gives CASSPQTEAYEQYF.

A few counts support this clonotype. The J gene is TRBJ2-1, the V gene TRBV5-1; 8 bases are a match to TRBD1. V gave up 1 base and J gave up 9 bases; unmatched junction bases: 9. From germline, CDR1 is SGHRS and CDR2 YFSETQ. This CDR3 has 15 amino acids. The CDR3: CASSLRLGRGLEQFF. The CDR3 region has the DNA TGCGCCAGCAGCTTGAGATTAGGCAGGGGGCTTGAGCAGTTCTTC.

This clonotype was observed a few times. The chain carries TRBV12-3 or TRBV12-4 and TRBJ1-5, with 8 bases fitting TRBD1. CDR3 length: 13 amino acids. J lost 5 bases, V lost 7 bases, and 4 bases had no gene match. CDR3 sequence: CASTWDRHQPQHF. In nucleotides, the CDR3 is TGTGCCAGCACCTGGGACAGGCATCAGCCCCAGCATTTT.

This chain uses TRBV5-1 with TRBJ1-2; no definite D call. The CDR3 length is 15 residues. The germline gives CDR1 SGHRS, CDR2 YFSETQ. With 2 bases removed from V and 6 bases from J, the gap between germline ends came to 17 bases. CDR3 region: CASSFVDSGNHGYTF. The CDR3 DNA sequence: TGCGCCAGCAGCTTCGTGGACTCCGGAAACCATGGCTACACCTTC.